The clone carrying this TCR beta chain has a handful of counts. Its specificity is unknown. The data originate from a study of shared clonotypes between healthy human individuals. Findings and caveats of the study: Several donors had 5% to 6.5% of their naive CD4 clonotypes in common.

Trimming stripped 1 base from V and 11 bases from J, with 9 bases between. The CDR3 contains 11 residues. Germline CDR1 SGHRS, CDR2 YFSETQ. Assay used: immunoSEQ multiplex PCR; TCRdb lists only in-frame clones, some missing. The repertoire holds 950,000 to 1,200,000 clones, about 80% seen once, with almost 0.9% in the top ten. What was sequenced was memory CD4+ T cells from PBMCs. Subset in this sample: CD45RA-negative fraction. This clonotype was obtained from a young man in good health. Some clones in this sample may be carry-over from other donors' samples. The V call is TRBV5-1, the J call TRBJ1-1; a weak D match, TRBD1 (6 bases). The CDR3 protein is CASSLRQGAFF. The CDR3 nucleotides are TGCGCCAGCAGCTTGAGGCAGGGGGCTTTCTTT.